This passage covers 22 T cell receptor beta chains from one sample sequenced in a study of human T cells and chemical hapten exposure. Time point denoted: pre-sensitization, week 0. Treatment defined: therapeutic diphenylcyclopropenone sensitization with weekly scalp DPC. From the RACE reads, TCRdb called clonotypes with MiXCR, one entry per CDR3 protein. The repertoire holds tens of thousands of distinct CDR3 sequences, with roughly 12% as singletons. This specimen consisted of whole blood, obtained in connection with sensitization to the hapten diphenylcyclopropenone (DPC). These receptors all stem from a woman aged 40 to 50 with alopecia areata. Some clones in this sample may be carry-over from other donors' samples.

This clonotype was recorded at least ten times. The chain joins TRBV6-2 or TRBV6-3 to TRBJ2-7; 10 positions agree with TRBD2. The J segment lost 6 bases and the V segment lost 4 bases, leaving 12 bases of the junction unmatched. This CDR3 region has 16 residues. Germline loops: CDR1 MNHEY, CDR2 SVGEGT. This CDR3 reads CASSSGGGRLAGEQYF. The DNA for the CDR3 is TGTGCCAGCAGTTCCGGAGGGGGGAGACTAGCGGGCGAGCAGTACTTC.

This clonotype was recorded at least ten times. CDR3 coding DNA: TGTGCCAGCAGTCCCCGGACAGGGGGCTTTACCGGGGAGCTGTTTTTT. Amino acids: CASSPRTGGFTGELFF. V is TRBV6-1 and J is TRBJ2-2, with 11 bases lining up with TRBD1. V dropped 5 bases and J dropped 5; count of bases not matched to a gene: 7. Germline V lookup: CDR1 MNHNS, CDR2 SASEGT. CDR3 length equals 16 residues.

The sample holds a few counts of this clonotype. J is TRBJ1-1 and V is TRBV6-2 or TRBV6-3; D not resolved. Per the germline V gene, CDR1 is MNHEY and CDR2 is SVGEGT. V gave up 7 bases and J gave up 3 bases, with 15 bases separating them. The CDR3 has 14 amino acids. CDR3 region: CASTLRRAYTEAFF. The CDR3, as DNA: TGTGCCAGCACTTTACGGCGGGCGTACACTGAAGCTTTCTTT.

This clonotype was detected a few times. The chain links TRBV28 to TRBJ1-4; D unclear. Germline CDR1 MDHEN, CDR2 SYDVKM. V was cut by 8 bases and J by 7 bases, with 11 bases left in between. The CDR3 loop spans 12 amino acids. CDR3 region: CASCGVGEKLFF. In DNA, the CDR3 is TGTGCCAGCTGCGGTGTGGGTGAAAAACTGTTTTTT.

This clonotype has only a few counts. The rearrangement joins TRBV29-1 to TRBJ1-3, with D unresolved. With 5 bases removed from V and 8 bases from J, the gap between germline ends came to 13 bases. Germline loops: CDR1 SQVTM, CDR2 ANQGSEA. This CDR3 has 12 amino acids. The DNA of the CDR3 is TGCAGCGTTTTCGACGACCGGGACACCATATATTTT. Translated, it gives CSVFDDRDTIYF.

The table lists this clonotype with many counts. The chain carries TRBV6-2 or TRBV6-3 and TRBJ2-2; the D is unclear. There are 12 residues in the CDR3. Germline CDR1 and CDR2: MNHEY and SVGEGT. V was trimmed by 6 bases and J by 6 bases, leaving 8 bases between them. The CDR3 protein is CASRRGAGELFF. The CDR3 DNA reads TGTGCCAGCAGACGTGGGGCCGGGGAGCTGTTTTTT.

The chain links TRBV13 to TRBJ1-1, with 8 positions matching TRBD1. With 6 bases clipped from V and 0 bases from J, the junction kept 9 bases outside the gene matches. This CDR3 contains 16 residues. Per the germline V gene, CDR1 is PRHDT and CDR2 is FYEKMQ (reference sequence). The CDR3 region has the DNA TGTGCCAGCAGGCCAACCTGGGACAGGATGAACACTGAAGCTTTCTTT. Protein sequence: CASRPTWDRMNTEAFF.

The V and J genes are TRBV18 and TRBJ1-6; perhaps TRBD1 as D (5 bases). Looked up from germline, CDR1 is KGHSH and CDR2 is LQKENI. The CDR3 loop spans 17 amino acids. The V end lost 4 bases, the J end lost 7 bases, and 20 bases lay between the germline ends. CDR3 sequence: CASSQGATGTANSPLHF. Here the CDR3 DNA reads TGTGCCAGCTCACAAGGAGCCACCGGGACGGCGAATTCACCCCTCCACTTT.

A remark on this clonotype: Since a much larger clone is just one base distant, this may be a read error. This rearrangement joins TRBV7-9 to TRBJ1-1, with D unclear. The CDR3 extends over 13 amino acids. The V end lost 0 bases, the J end lost 4 bases, and 6 bases lay between the germline ends. CDR1 SEHNR and CDR2 FQNEAQ come from the germline V gene (reference sequence). Written as DNA, the CDR3 is TGTGCCAGCAGCTTAGCGAGCGTCACTGAAGCTTTCTTT. Translating gives CASSLASVTEAFF.

Many counts were recorded for this clonotype. V and J are TRBV9 and TRBJ1-2; D is perhaps TRBD1 (5 bases). The CDR3 is 15 residues long. From germline, CDR1 is SGDLS and CDR2 YYNGEE. With 0 bases removed from V and 4 bases from J, the gap between germline ends came to 13 bases. CDR3 coding DNA: TGTGCCAGCAGCGTAGATGGGGGGGGAGCCTATGGCTACACCTTC. It codes for CASSVDGGGAYGYTF.

There are many counts of this clonotype. The chain recombines TRBV28 with TRBJ1-5, with 9 bases fitting TRBD1. The V and J ends lost 6 bases and 5 bases, in that order; junction bases with no gene match: 8. This CDR3 contains 15 residues. Germline V lookup: CDR1 MDHEN, CDR2 SYDVKM. The CDR3 DNA is TGTGCCAGCAGACTAGGGACAGGGTCCCATCAGCCCCAGCATTTT. This gives the protein CASRLGTGSHQPQHF.

In its sample, this clonotype was seen many times. The chain employs TRBV19 and TRBJ2-3; maybe TRBD1 (5 bases). V dropped 4 bases and J dropped 5 bases, with 22 bases sitting between them. Per germline, CDR1 LNHDA and CDR2 SQIVND (reference sequence). The CDR3 spans 17 residues. The chain's CDR3 is CASSTRYDSRSRDTQYF. CDR3 in DNA: TGTGCCAGTAGTACCCGCTACGACAGCAGGTCTCGAGATACGCAGTATTTT.

A few counts support this clonotype. The chain employs TRBV28 and TRBJ2-7; 9 bases map to TRBD1. Germline CDR1 reads MDHEN; CDR2 reads SYDVKM. This CDR3 has 16 amino acids. Unmatched junction bases numbered 11, after V lost 8 bases and J lost 0 bases. The chain's CDR3 is CASEDRRDRASYEQYF. In DNA, the CDR3 is TGTGCCAGCGAGGACCGGAGGGACAGGGCCTCCTACGAGCAGTACTTC.

This chain joins TRBV2 and TRBJ2-3; no clear D gene. V was cut by 7 bases and J by 3 bases, with 8 bases left in between. This CDR3 is 12 amino acids long. The germline V gene has CDR1 SNHLY and CDR2 FYNNEI. The CDR3, as DNA: TGTGCCAGCACCTTAGGTACAGATACGCAGTATTTT. Its protein product is CASTLGTDTQYF.

The chain carries TRBV9 and TRBJ2-3; 9 nucleotides agree with TRBD1. The J segment lost 2 bases and the V segment lost 7 bases, leaving 2 bases of the junction unmatched. Germline CDR1 SGDLS, CDR2 YYNGEE. The CDR3 length is 13 residues. CDR3 residues: CASGTGLTDTQYF. In DNA, the CDR3 is TGTGCCAGCGGGACAGGGCTCACAGATACGCAGTATTTT.

The chain joins TRBV29-1 to TRBJ2-3, with D possibly being TRBD2 (6 bases). Trimming took off 5 bases at V and 3 bases at J, with 18 bases between the two ends. The CDR3 totals 15 residues. CDR1 is SQVTM and CDR2 is ANQGSEA in the germline V gene. In DNA form, the CDR3 reads TGCAGCGTTACCCCCGGGACGGAGGGGACAGATACGCAGTATTTT. Protein sequence: CSVTPGTEGTDTQYF.

This clonotype appeared a few times. The chain combines TRBV28 with TRBJ2-1; 12 nucleotides agree with TRBD2. There are 14 residues in the CDR3. Trimming cost V 8 bases and J 15 bases; bases outside gene matches: 14. CDR1 is MDHEN and CDR2 is SYDVKM in the germline V gene. CDR3 nucleotides: TGTGCCAGCGCCCGGGGGACTAGCGGGCGGCGGGGGTTCTTC. Protein: CASARGTSGRRGFF.

The V and J genes are TRBV5-5 and TRBJ1-1; D is undetermined. The CDR3 spans 17 residues. CDR1 is SGHKS, CDR2 YYEKEE, per germline (reference sequence). Trimming took 4 bases from V and 2 from J, leaving 21 bases between them. CDR3 residues: CASSLQASLWGNTEAFF. In DNA, the CDR3 is TGTGCCAGCAGCCTCCAGGCATCCCTCTGGGGAAACACTGAAGCTTTCTTT.

This chain uses TRBV28 with TRBJ1-1; no clear D. Germline V gene sequence: CDR1 MDHEN, CDR2 SYDVKM. The germline V and J ends were trimmed by 7 bases and 4 bases, with 13 bases remaining between them. The CDR3 contains 13 residues. CDR3: CASNSRLVTEAFF. In DNA form, the CDR3 reads TGTGCCAGCAATTCGAGGTTGGTCACTGAAGCTTTCTTT.

J is TRBJ2-5 and V is TRBV3-1; D is tentatively TRBD1 or TRBD2 (5 bases each). Trimming removed 4 bases from V and 1 base from J, with 10 bases in between. In germline, CDR1 is LGHDT, CDR2 YNNKEL (reference sequence). The CDR3 loop spans 14 amino acids. The CDR3 DNA reads as TGTGCCAGCAGCCGGGGGTTTTCCCAAGAGACCCAGTACTTC. Translating gives CASSRGFSQETQYF.

This clonotype occurred many times. The genes are TRBV7-2 and TRBJ1-5; D not resolved. The CDR3 covers 13 residues. V was shortened by 4 bases and J by 0 bases, with 4 bases between the two germline ends. Looked up from germline, CDR1 is SGHTA and CDR2 is FQGNSA. CDR3 nucleotides: TGTGCCAGCAGCTATGATAGCAATCAGCCCCAGCATTTT. Translated, it gives CASSYDSNQPQHF.

In this sample, this clonotype turned up many times. The rearrangement uses TRBV27 and TRBJ1-1; possible D gene TRBD1, 6 bases. Trimming took 3 bases from V and 1 from J, leaving 15 bases between them. Germline loops: CDR1 MNHEY, CDR2 SMNVEV (reference sequence). The CDR3 consists of 16 residues. Here the CDR3 DNA reads TGTGCCAGCAGTTTTTCCTACAGGGTGGGGAACACTGAAGCTTTCTTT. This encodes CASSFSYRVGNTEAFF.